This T cell receptor beta chain was retrieved from a study of T cells in Graves' hyperthyroidism and ophthalmopathy (dated by TCRdb to about 2019). Study-wide context: Peripheral blood was sampled at the time of initial diagnosis, prior to any treatment. TCR Vbeta CDR3 sequencing of 120 to 150 peripheral blood samples (over 40 ophthalmopathy, some 75 hyperthyroidism and about 17 progressor patients) is reported in the paper. Prospective prediction of ophthalmopathy was tested in an independent validation cohort consisting of 18 to 20 hyperthyroidism patients and over 15 patients who later progressed to ophthalmopathy. A discovery cohort of roughly 96 patients, about 43 with Graves' ophthalmopathy and more than 55 with stable Graves' hyperthyroidism, was used to find distinguishing TCR V-J signatures. Once sampling was done, hyperthyroidism patients were given methimazole at a starting dose of 30 mg daily, whereas ophthalmopathy patients were given high-dose intravenous methylprednisolone. The 90 to 100 discovery patients were randomly divided into training and test sets at a 7:3 ratio. In several Graves' hyperthyroidism patients, the study also compared T-cell repertoires from thyroid tissue with T-cell repertoires from blood.

The V end loses 6 bases and the J end loses 4 bases, and a stretch of 7 bases separates them. CDR1 and CDR2 (SGHAT, FQNNGV) derive from the germline V gene. The CDR3 holds 12 amino acids from the cysteine to the phenylalanine. The only DNA kept is the CDR3, 36 bases in frame from the first base. Study-level results and caveats: A 13 V-J signature model separated ophthalmopathy from stable hyperthyroidism, with around 91% sensitivity and about 81% specificity in cross-validation and 80%/75% in testing. Most expanded thyroid clonotypes (frequency above 0.001) were also detected in blood, suggesting blood repertoires may reflect thyroid immune responses. No statistical method was used to set the sample size in advance, and investigators knew the group allocation. During validation, the model predicted progression to ophthalmopathy a median of around six months ahead of onset, with around 70% sensitivity and about 75% specificity.

The hyperthyroidism patients were between 18 and 65 years old and newly diagnosed, with a disease duration of less than 2 months. The study excluded patients with uncontrolled infections, other autoimmune diseases, pregnancy or lactation. Diagnoses were based on clinical symptoms, serum thyroxine and TRAb, thyroid ultrasound and orbital computed tomography. Blood from progressor patients was drawn when they were first diagnosed with hyperthyroidism, before any ophthalmopathy symptoms appeared. Ficoll-Paque density gradient centrifugation was used to isolate PBMCs from about 10 ml of fresh peripheral blood. Progressor patients were initially diagnosed with Graves' hyperthyroidism and developed ophthalmopathy during follow-up. Trizol reagent was used to extract total RNA, and RNA quality was then checked on an Agilent 2100 Bioanalyzer. This clonotype was recorded many times. Its antigen has not been determined. Base qualities are not at hand, and no much larger clone is one base apart.

TCR beta CDR3 regions were amplified from RNA transcripts. The first round of RT-PCR for the TCR CDR3 was performed with the HTBI primer set and the Qiagen OneStep RT-PCR kit. A second multiplex PCR round built the libraries, followed by size selection and purification. Sequencing of the libraries was done on an Illumina HiSeq2000 using paired-end 100 bp reads. As for how the authors treated the data: SOAPnuke was used to process the raw data, with reads discarded if the reads contained adapters or uncalled bases, had a mean Phred below 15, or lacked an exact constant-primer or identifier match. COPE v1.2.5 was used to merge high-quality paired reads, and clonotypes were defined as unique nucleotide sequences. Clonotypes were aligned to IMGT TRBV, TRBD and TRBJ reference segments using MiTCR v1.1. The analysis was restricted to V-J combinations with a frequency above 0.0001, which together covered 99% to 99.2% of the repertoires. A TCS score was defined as the ratio of F50 (clonal expansion) to E x V (chaos), with BLOSUM62-based TCRdist applied between CDR3 peptides within each V-J. Welch's t-statistics and random forest reduced 500 to 650 V-J features to 13, which were used in a naive Bayes classifier (R e1071). In-frame beta chains were kept once TCRdb had trimmed the public reads at Q25 with fastp and called clones with MiXCR. Duplicate CDR3 protein sequences are folded into a single record with the most common DNA and genes. These V and J calls derive from TCRdb rather than the authors' analysis. This sample has 550,000 to 650,000 distinct CDR3 sequences in its table, and approximately 14% of those were observed once. Almost 6% of the sample goes to the ten largest clones.

The sequenced sample was blood. The clonotype was recovered from a woman aged 30 to 39 with Graves' hyperthyroidism that later progressed to Graves' ophthalmopathy. The V and J genes are TRBV11-2 and TRBJ2-1; no confident D gene assignment can be made. The CDR3 is CASRLLYNEQFF. In nucleotides, the sequence is TGTGCCAGCAGACTTTTATACAATGAGCAGTTCTTC.